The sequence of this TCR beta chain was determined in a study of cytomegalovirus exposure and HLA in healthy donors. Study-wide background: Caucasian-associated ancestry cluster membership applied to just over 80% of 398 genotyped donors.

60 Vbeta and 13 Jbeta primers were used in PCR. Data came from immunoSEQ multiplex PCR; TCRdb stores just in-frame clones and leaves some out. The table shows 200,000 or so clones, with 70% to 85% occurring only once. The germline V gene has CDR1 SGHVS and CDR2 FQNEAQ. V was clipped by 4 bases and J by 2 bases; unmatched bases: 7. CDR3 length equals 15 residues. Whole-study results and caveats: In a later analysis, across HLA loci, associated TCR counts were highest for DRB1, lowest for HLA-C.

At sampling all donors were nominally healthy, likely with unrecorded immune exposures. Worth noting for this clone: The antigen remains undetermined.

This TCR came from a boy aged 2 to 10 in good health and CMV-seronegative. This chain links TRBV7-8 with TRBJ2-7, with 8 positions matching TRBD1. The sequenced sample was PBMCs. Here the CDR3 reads CASSSTRTGTYEQYF. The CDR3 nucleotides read TGTGCCAGCAGCTCAACTCGGACAGGGACCTACGAGCAGTACTTC.